The entry that follows covers one TCR beta chain sequence. The antigen is undetermined. This sample is drawn from a study of T-cell memory formation after mild COVID-19. Overall study: Clustering of TCRs was largely donor specific. General study points: Contracting CD4+ clones sat mainly in CM and EM; CD8+ in EMRA. Contracting clones from day 15 to 85 had balanced CD4/CD8; later expanders favoured CD4+.

The TCR alpha and TCR beta cDNA libraries, bearing sample barcodes and UMIs, were generated by 5'RACE using constant-segment primers. TCRdb reprocessed the 5' RACE reads with MiXCR, giving one entry per CDR3 protein. Of around 510,000 distinct CDR3 sequences detected, roughly a fifth appear once; the ten largest clones hold 7% to 9%. The specimen was PBMCs or a T cell subset sorted from them (not recorded which). The clonotype comes from an adult woman who had mild COVID-19 (a few samples of this study predate the infection). Cell type and time point are not known.

The CDR3 DNA reads as TGCGCCAGCAGCCAGGAAAAAGGGACAGACTTGTACTTC. It yields the protein CASSQEKGTDLYF. The chain employs TRBV4-3 and TRBJ2-7, with 7 bases that match TRBD1. The CDR3 sequence is 13 residues long. Germline loops: CDR1 LGHNA, CDR2 YSLEER. With V trimmed by 3 bases and J by 12 bases, 11 bases remained unmatched.